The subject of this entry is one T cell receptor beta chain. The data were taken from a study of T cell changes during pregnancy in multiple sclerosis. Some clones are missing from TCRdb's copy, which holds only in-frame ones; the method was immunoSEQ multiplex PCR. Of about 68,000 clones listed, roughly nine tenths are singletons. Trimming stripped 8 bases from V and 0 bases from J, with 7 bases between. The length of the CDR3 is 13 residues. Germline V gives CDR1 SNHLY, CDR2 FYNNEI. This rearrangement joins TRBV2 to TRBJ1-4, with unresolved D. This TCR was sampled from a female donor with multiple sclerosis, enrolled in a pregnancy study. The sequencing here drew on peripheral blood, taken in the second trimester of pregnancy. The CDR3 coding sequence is TGTGCCAGCTTATATGCAACTAATGAAAAACTGTTTTTT. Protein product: CASLYATNEKLFF.